The TCR beta chain described here comes from a study of T cells in Graves' hyperthyroidism and ophthalmopathy. Amplified TCR beta CDR3 regions derived from RNA transcripts. Carried out on the TCR CDR3, a first-round RT-PCR used the HTBI primer set. MiXCR, applied by TCRdb to the multiplex PCR reads, yields one record per CDR3 protein. Of 690,000 or so distinct CDR3 sequences listed, around 20% are singletons. At least ten counts were recorded for this clonotype. The germline V gene has CDR1 DFQATT and CDR2 SNEGSKA (reference sequence). The V gene lost 5 bases and the J gene lost 1 base, with 12 bases spanning the gap. The CDR3 has 14 amino acids.

The sequencing input was blood. The clonotype comes from a woman between 45 and 60 years old with Graves' hyperthyroidism that later progressed to Graves' ophthalmopathy. The V and J genes are TRBV20-1 and TRBJ2-1, with D tentatively TRBD2 (5 bases). CDR3 amino acids: CSAVSGNSYNEQFF. The DNA of the CDR3 is TGCAGTGCTGTGAGCGGTAATTCCTACAATGAGCAGTTCTTC.